One and the same sample provided the 12 T cell receptor beta chains below, sequenced in a study of blood T cell repertoires in COVID-19. TCRdb's table, derived via immunoSEQ multiplex PCR, lists solely in-frame clones and lacks some. The sample yields around 60,000 clones, roughly three quarters seen once. The sequenced sample was peripheral blood. The receptors derive from a human donor in a cohort sampled during active COVID-19.

J is TRBJ2-7 and V is TRBV3-1 (or the pseudogene TRBV3-2), with D hard to call. Trimming stripped 4 bases from V and 4 bases from J, with 8 bases between. The germline V gene encodes CDR1 LGHDT and CDR2 YNNKEL (reference sequence). This CDR3 region has 12 residues. CDR3 in amino acids: CASSRGEYEQYF. The CDR3 bases are TGTGCCAGCAGCCGCGGTGAGTACGAGCAGTACTTC.

The chain carries TRBV9 and TRBJ1-1; D gene ambiguous. This CDR3 has 14 amino acids. V was clipped by 0 bases and J by 9 bases, with 15 bases between them. Per germline, CDR1 SGDLS and CDR2 YYNGEE. DNA of the CDR3: TGTGCCAGCAGCGTAGGACGGGATCCATCCAAAGCTTTCTTT. It specifies CASSVGRDPSKAFF. Combining the CDR3 with reference TRBV9 and TRBJ1-1 gives the whole variable domain DSGVTQTPKHLITATGQRVTLRCSPRSGDLSVYWYQQSLDQGLQFLIQYYNGEERAKGNILERFSAQQFPDLHSELNLSSLELGDSALYFCASSVGRDPSKAFFGQGTRLTVV.

In DNA form, the CDR3 reads TGCGCCAGCAGCTCCCAGGGGACCGAGCAGTACTTC. As protein: CASSSQGTEQYF. V is TRBV5-1 and J is TRBJ2-7; tentatively, D is TRBD1 (6 bases). Between the trimmed V and J ends, which lost 3 bases and 6 bases, there was a span of 10 bases. Per germline, CDR1 SGHRS and CDR2 YFSETQ. The CDR3 is 12 residues long.

The rearrangement uses TRBV12-3 or TRBV12-4 and TRBJ1-2, with D hard to call. The length of the CDR3 is 13 residues. Deletions cut 3 bases from V and 2 bases from J, with 7 bases between. CDR3 nucleotides: TGTGCCAGCAGTTTGTCGGGAAACTATGGCTACACCTTC. Its translation: CASSLSGNYGYTF.

The chain carries TRBV6-5 and TRBJ1-2, with 10 bases identical to TRBD1. The CDR3 length is 14 residues. The germline V gene has CDR1 MNHEY and CDR2 SVGAGI. The V and J ends lost 5 bases and 5 bases, in that order; junction bases with no gene match: 5. This CDR3 is CASSRQGQGYGYTF. CDR3 coding DNA: TGTGCCAGCAGTCGACAGGGACAGGGGTATGGCTACACCTTC.

The J gene is TRBJ2-1, the V gene TRBV18; 7 bases are shared with TRBD2. Germline V lookup: CDR1 KGHSH, CDR2 LQKENI. V trimming: 1 base; J trimming: 0 bases; junction bases outside the gene matches: 3. This CDR3 spans 16 amino acids. DNA of the CDR3: TGTGCCAGCTCACCACGGCGGGGGAACTCCTACAATGAGCAGTTCTTC. Translating gives CASSPRRGNSYNEQFF.

The rearrangement uses TRBV7-8 and TRBJ1-1; D gene ambiguous. The germline V and J ends were trimmed by 2 bases and 0 bases, with 4 bases remaining between them. Per the germline V gene, CDR1 is SGHVS and CDR2 is FQNEAQ. The CDR3 length is 13 residues. The chain's CDR3 is CASSLYMNTEAFF. As DNA, the CDR3 is TGTGCCAGCAGCTTATATATGAACACTGAAGCTTTCTTT.

This clone was detected a few times. This chain uses TRBV3-1 (or the pseudogene TRBV3-2) with TRBJ1-1; TRBD1 might be the D (6 bases). Trimming took off 4 bases at V and 3 bases at J, with 12 bases between the two ends. This CDR3 spans 14 amino acids. Per the germline V gene, CDR1 is LGHDT and CDR2 is YNNKEL (reference sequence). This CDR3 reads CASSLGQGYTEAFF. CDR3 sequence (DNA): TGTGCCAGCAGCCTGGGGCAGGGGTACACTGAAGCTTTCTTT.

V usage is TRBV30 and J usage is TRBJ2-4; a possible D gene is TRBD1 (5 bases). Trimming took 4 bases from V and 0 from J, leaving 10 bases between them. CDR1 and CDR2 (germline): GTSNPN, SVGIG (reference sequence). The CDR3 contains 14 residues. CDR3 DNA: TGTGCCTGGAACCTGCAGGGAGCCAAAAACATTCAGTACTTC. The encoded protein is CAWNLQGAKNIQYF.

This clone occurred a few times. This chain uses TRBV7-8 with TRBJ2-7; 10 bases map to TRBD2. The length of the CDR3 is 15 residues. V trimming: 5 bases; J trimming: 5 bases; junction bases outside the gene matches: 9. Germline CDR1 and CDR2: SGHVS and FQNEAQ. CDR3 loop: CASSREASGSNEQYF. DNA of the CDR3: TGTGCCAGCAGCCGAGAGGCTAGCGGGAGTAACGAGCAGTACTTC.

V usage is TRBV19 and J usage is TRBJ1-2; 9 nucleotides match TRBD1. The germline CDR1 and CDR2 sequences are LNHDA and SQIVND (reference sequence). The CDR3 runs to 17 residues. J gave up 6 bases and V 6 bases, and 17 bases lay outside the gene matches. This chain's CDR3 is CASSPGHRGRSKNGYTF. For the CDR3, the DNA is TGTGCCAGTAGCCCGGGTCACAGGGGGCGCTCGAAGAATGGCTACACCTTC.

This clone is a singleton in its sample. V usage is TRBV7-9 and J usage is TRBJ2-7; possible D gene TRBD1, 6 bases. Germline CDR1 is SEHNR and CDR2 is FQNEAQ (reference sequence). Trimming shortened V by 2 bases and J by 2 bases, and 13 bases separated the two germline ends. The CDR3 is made up of 15 amino acids. CDR3 bases: TGTGCCAGCAGCTTAAGTAGGGGGTCCGCCTACGAGCAGTACTTC. Its translation: CASSLSRGSAYEQYF.